These 20 T cell receptor beta chains share one sample of origin, sequenced in a study of blood T cell repertoires in COVID-19. The data were produced by immunoSEQ multiplex PCR, yet TCRdb's version contains in-frame clones alone and is incomplete. The table has about 140,000 clones, roughly 84% seen once. Source material: peripheral blood. These receptors originate from a man aged 25 to 45 with COVID-19, enrolled during active disease.

V and J are TRBV6-1 and TRBJ2-1, with D perhaps TRBD2 (6 bases). CDR3 length equals 12 residues. V was clipped by 3 bases and J by 10 bases, with 10 bases between them. Germline-derived CDR1 and CDR2 are MNHNS and SASEGT. In DNA, the CDR3 is TGTGCCAGCAGTGAGGCGGGGTTAGAGCAGTTCTTC. This sequence encodes CASSEAGLEQFF.

CDR3 in amino acids: CASSYSRGAGLGYTF. The CDR3 DNA follows: TGTGCCAGCAGTTACTCGAGAGGTGCAGGGCTCGGCTACACCTTC. The chain is built from TRBV6-6 and TRBJ1-2, with D possibly matching TRBD1 (5 bases). This CDR3 comprises 15 residues. Germline values: CDR1 MNHNY, CDR2 SVGAGI (reference sequence). Trimming removed 0 bases from V and 8 bases from J, with 16 bases in between.

CDR3 coding DNA: TGTGCCAGCAAAACAGGGGGCGACTTGTCTGGGGATGGCTACACCTTC. Protein: CASKTGGDLSGDGYTF. V and J are TRBV7-9 and TRBJ1-2; 9 bases map to TRBD1. The V segment lost 7 bases and the J segment 6 bases; nucleotides outside the gene matches: 15. Per germline, CDR1 SEHNR and CDR2 FQNEAQ (reference sequence). The CDR3 runs to 16 residues.

The J gene is TRBJ2-1, the V gene TRBV14; D remains unclear. Per germline, CDR1 SGHDN and CDR2 FVKESK. The V end lost 1 base, the J end lost 3 bases, and 4 bases lay between the germline ends. There are 13 residues in the CDR3. CDR3 bases: TGTGCCAGCAGCCAAGCTCTCTACAATGAGCAGTTCTTC. Its translation is CASSQALYNEQFF. Drawing the rest from reference TRBV14 and TRBJ2-1, the complete variable domain is EAGVTQFPSHSVIEKGQTVTLRCDPISGHDNLYWYRRVMGKEIKFLLHFVKESKQDESGMPNNRFLAERTGGTYSTLKVQPAELEDSGVYFCASSQALYNEQFFGPGTRLTVL.

This clone is large in the sample. This sequence joins TRBV28 and TRBJ2-7; a possible D gene is TRBD1 (5 bases). Germline CDR1 is MDHEN and CDR2 is SYDVKM. The CDR3 has 13 amino acids. V dropped 4 bases and J dropped 6 bases, with 13 bases sitting between them. The CDR3 protein is CASSSQDWGEQYF. CDR3 coding DNA: TGTGCCAGCAGTTCACAGGATTGGGGCGAGCAGTACTTC.

This clone was observed once. The rearrangement uses TRBV29-1 and TRBJ1-1; 8 positions match TRBD1. Trimming took 3 bases from V and 3 from J; bases not matched to a gene: 3. The CDR3 covers 13 residues. The V gene's germline CDR1 is SQVTM and CDR2 ANQGSEA. Written as DNA, the CDR3 is TGCAGCGTTGAGAAGGGACAGGACACTGAAGCTTTCTTT. Its protein product is CSVEKGQDTEAFF.

The chain is built from TRBV10-3 and TRBJ1-2; 8 positions match TRBD1. The CDR3 loop spans 12 amino acids. CDR1 and CDR2 from the germline V gene are ENHRY and SYGVKD. V shed 11 bases, J shed 3 bases, and the junction held 5 bases outside the gene matches. CDR3 region: CAVQTGDYGYTF. The CDR3, as DNA: TGTGCCGTCCAGACAGGGGACTATGGCTACACCTTC.

V is TRBV9 and J is TRBJ2-3, with 8 bases that match TRBD2. The germline gives CDR1 SGDLS, CDR2 YYNGEE. With V trimmed by 4 bases and J by 2 bases, 6 bases remained unmatched. The CDR3 is made up of 15 amino acids. The DNA of the CDR3 is TGTGCCAGCAGCCCATTAGCGGGACACACAGATACGCAGTATTTT. Translated: CASSPLAGHTDTQYF.

V is TRBV6-5 and J is TRBJ1-2; no clear D. This CDR3 has 15 amino acids. Trimming took 6 bases from V and 0 from J, leaving 14 bases between them. In germline, CDR1 is MNHEY, CDR2 SVGAGI. The CDR3 protein is CASSPLGRANYGYTF. For the CDR3, the DNA is TGTGCCAGCAGCCCCCTCGGGAGAGCTAACTATGGCTACACCTTC.

V is TRBV11-3 and J is TRBJ1-3; TRBD1 matches 11 bases. This CDR3 has 17 residues. The germline V gene encodes CDR1 SGHNT and CDR2 YENEEA. Trimming removed 5 bases from V and 3 bases from J; junction bases left unmatched: 9. CDR3 coding DNA: TGTGCCAGCAGCGACCGGGACAGGGGGAGAAGTGGAAACACCATATATTTT. This sequence encodes CASSDRDRGRSGNTIYF. The complete variable domain, with remaining parts taken from reference TRBV11-3 and TRBJ1-3, reads EAGVVQSPRYKIIEKKQPVAFWCNPISGHNTLYWYLQNLGQGPELLIRYENEEAVDDSQLPKDRFSAERLKGVDSTLKIQPAELGDSAVYLCASSDRDRGRSGNTIYFGEGSWLTVV.

This clone occurred once. V gene TRBV10-3 combines with J gene TRBJ1-1, with a possible D match to TRBD1 (5 bases). The ends were cut back, 2 bases at V and 1 base at J, with 11 bases in the middle. Germline values: CDR1 ENHRY, CDR2 SYGVKD. The CDR3 is 15 residues long. CDR3 amino acids: CAISERSGSNTEAFF. For the CDR3, the DNA is TGTGCCATCAGTGAGCGGTCAGGGTCGAACACTGAAGCTTTCTTT.

This sequence joins TRBV5-1 and TRBJ2-7, with D perhaps matching TRBD2 (5 bases). V gave up 1 base and J gave up 4 bases, with 9 bases separating them. The CDR3 covers 13 residues. Per germline, CDR1 SGHRS and CDR2 YFSETQ. In nucleotides, the CDR3 is TGCGCCAGCAGCTTGTCTACGGGGTACGAGCAGTACTTC. Translation gives CASSLSTGYEQYF.

This chain joins TRBV11-2 and TRBJ2-1; the D is unclear. This CDR3 has 13 amino acids. Looked up from germline, CDR1 is SGHAT and CDR2 is FQNNGV. V shed 6 bases and J shed 0 bases, with 6 bases lying between them. The CDR3 here is CASSSYSYNEQFF. The DNA for the CDR3 is TGTGCCAGCAGTTCCTACTCCTACAATGAGCAGTTCTTC. The complete variable domain, with remaining parts taken from reference TRBV11-2 and TRBJ2-1, reads EAGVAQSPRYKIIEKRQSVAFWCNPISGHATLYWYQQILGQGPKLLIQFQNNGVVDDSQLPKDRFSAERLKGVDSTLKIQPAKLEDSAVYLCASSSYSYNEQFFGPGTRLTVL.

The chain is built from TRBV7-2 and TRBJ2-3; the D gene is possibly TRBD2 (5 bases). V lost 4 bases to trimming and J lost 3 bases, with 8 bases between them. The germline CDR1 and CDR2 sequences are SGHTA and FQGNSA. The CDR3 spans 13 residues. The CDR3 DNA reads TGTGCCAGCAGCTCGGGATCGACAGATACGCAGTATTTT. This translates into CASSSGSTDTQYF.

The chain employs TRBV30 and TRBJ1-2; weak D call: TRBD1 (5 bases). V was trimmed by 0 bases and J by 4 bases, leaving 15 bases between them. CDR3 length equals 15 residues. Germline V CDR1 and CDR2: GTSNPN, SVGIG (reference sequence). The CDR3 DNA sequence: TGTGCCTGGAGTGTCATGGGCAGGGCGACCTATGGCTACACCTTC. Protein: CAWSVMGRATYGYTF. Complete variable domain (other parts from reference TRBV30 and TRBJ1-2): SQTIHQWPATLVQPVGSPLSLECTVEGTSNPNLYWYRQAAGRGLQLLFYSVGIGQISSEVPQNLSASRPQDRQFILSSKKLLLSDSGFYLCAWSVMGRATYGYTFGSGTRLTVV.

V and J are TRBV29-1 and TRBJ1-2; TRBD1 is a possible D gene (5 bases). Trimming shortened V by 3 bases and J by 13 bases, and 39 bases separated the two germline ends. The CDR3 is 19 residues long. The germline CDR1 and CDR2 sequences are SQVTM and ANQGSEA. CDR3 region: CSVDTPVPPGDLYGYTTTF. In DNA form, the CDR3 reads TGCAGCGTTGATACCCCTGTCCCCCCGGGGGATCTTTATGGCTACACTACCACCTTC.

This clone was detected a few times. The chain is built from TRBV11-2 and TRBJ2-2; the D gene is possibly TRBD1 (5 bases). CDR3 length: 13 residues. V was pared by 8 bases and J by 1 base, with 8 bases between. The germline V gene encodes CDR1 SGHAT and CDR2 FQNNGV. The CDR3 bases are TGTGCCAGCGATAGGGGGAACACCGGGGAGCTGTTTTTT. This translates into CASDRGNTGELFF.

As concerns this clone: This specimen includes other DNA sequences encoding the same CDR3. This chain joins TRBV15 and TRBJ2-2; TRBD2 is a possible D gene (5 bases). In germline, CDR1 is LNHNV, CDR2 YYDKDF (reference sequence). This CDR3 is built from 13 residues. Trimming cost V 3 bases and J 6 bases, with 8 bases left between them. CDR3 nucleotides: TGTGCCACCAGCAGGGAGAGGGCCGGGGAGCTGTTTTTT. This gives the protein CATSRERAGELFF.

Here the CDR3 DNA reads TGTGCCAGCATGGTTCCCCGAGGTATGAACACTGAAGCTTTCTTT. Protein product: CASMVPRGMNTEAFF. The chain combines TRBV28 with TRBJ1-1; no firm D call. Per germline, CDR1 MDHEN and CDR2 SYDVKM. V shed 7 bases and J shed 0 bases, with 15 bases lying between them. The CDR3 is 15 amino acids.

V is TRBV25-1 and J is TRBJ1-2; 8 bases match TRBD1. Germline V gene lookup returns CDR1 MGHDK and CDR2 SYGVNS. The CDR3 is 14 residues long. V gave up 6 bases and J gave up 7 bases; unmatched junction bases: 10. The CDR3 reads CASSTPGTGGGYTF. CDR3 bases: TGTGCCAGCAGCACCCCGGGGACAGGCGGTGGCTACACCTTC.